The rows below give T cell receptor beta chains drawn from one sample of a study of T-cell reconstitution after alpha-beta-depleted transplantation in children. Via MiXCR, TCRdb re-called the PCR reads, giving one row per CDR3 protein. This table has around 700,000 distinct CDR3 sequences, 10% to 15% appearing once. Sequencing used PBMCs, obtained before TCRalphabeta/CD19-depleted stem cell transplant. These receptors came from a girl under 10 years old with congenital amegakaryocytic thrombocytopenia, due to receive a stem cell transplant. The CDR3 runs from the conserved cysteine through the conserved F or W. Fields, in order: V gene, D gene, J gene, CDR3 protein. D genes are given only for firm matches.

>TRBV4-2|TRBD2|TRBJ2-1
CASSKAGTSTYEQFF
>TRBV28|.|TRBJ1-5
CASSLHRDGNQPQHF
>TRBV11-2|.|TRBJ2-3
CASSMWESGTDTQYF
>TRBV5-1|.|TRBJ2-4
CASGGSLGDIQYF
>TRBV21-1|.|TRBJ1-4
CASSTFRAINEKLFF
>TRBV3-1|.|TRBJ1-1
CASSQEDPGGRAEAFF
>TRBV6-8|.|TRBJ1-2
CASSTKTENYGYTF
>TRBV12-3/TRBV12-4|.|TRBJ2-7
CASSTNRDTHYEQYF
>TRBV7-2|.|TRBJ2-1
CASSSREYNEQFF
>TRBV29-1|TRBD2|TRBJ2-4
CSVEEGGSKNIQYF
>TRBV2|.|TRBJ2-4
CASSEGWRAKNIQYF
>TRBV30|TRBD1|TRBJ2-2
CANIPKTGLGELFF
>TRBV20-1|.|TRBJ1-5
CSARHRVGQPQHF
>TRBV7-2|.|TRBJ1-5
CASTQSRGNQPQHF
>TRBV4-1|TRBD2|TRBJ2-7
CASSHPGLGYEQYF
>TRBV12-3/TRBV12-4|.|TRBJ1-2
CASSSGGDGYTF
>TRBV6-1|TRBD1|TRBJ2-1
CASSIHRDRGPPEQFF
>TRBV5-1|.|TRBJ2-1
CASIQGRGRGDEQFF
>TRBV12-3/TRBV12-4|.|TRBJ2-1
CASSGSENNEQFF
>TRBV5-1|TRBD1|TRBJ2-5
CASSLYRDRGETQYF
>TRBV20-1|TRBD1|TRBJ1-5
CSAIVQGEGAGNQPQHF
>TRBV27|.|TRBJ2-7
CASSLRPESYEQYF
>TRBV5-1|.|TRBJ2-7
CASSLDRAPVYEQYF
>TRBV6-5|.|TRBJ2-3
CASSSARADTQYF
>TRBV28|TRBD1|TRBJ2-7
CASSSDRGSWYEQYF
>TRBV28|.|TRBJ1-6
CASRRENSPLHF
>TRBV20-1|.|TRBJ2-1
CSATHLGGGAYNEQFF
>TRBV15|.|TRBJ2-1
CATSRVGLTYNEQFF
>TRBV5-1|.|TRBJ2-5
CASSLVGPADQETQYF
>TRBV28|TRBD2|TRBJ2-3
CASTTQFPTGTSGITDTQYF
>TRBV4-1|.|TRBJ2-1
CASRYRVSLLGEQFF
>TRBV5-1|.|TRBJ2-3
CASSLAAEGDTQYF
>TRBV7-2|.|TRBJ2-7
CASSLGGRNIPYEQYF
>TRBV5-1|.|TRBJ2-3
CASSLWGSASSTDTQYF
>TRBV4-1|TRBD1|TRBJ1-2
CASSRTGVGGYTF
>TRBV20-1|.|TRBJ1-2
CSASPRGRVYGYTF
>TRBV10-3|TRBD2|TRBJ2-3
CAIRGTNSRDTQYF
>TRBV10-3|TRBD1|TRBJ2-7
CAIRSGQGAYEQYF
>TRBV11-1|TRBD2|TRBJ2-1
CASSSPSGSGLRDNEQFF
>TRBV7-6|.|TRBJ2-5
CASSSLADTYETQYF
>TRBV7-2|.|TRBJ1-2
CASRFTGGYGYTF
>TRBV12-3/TRBV12-4|.|TRBJ2-3
CASSLIGTPATDTQYF
>TRBV2|TRBD2|TRBJ2-1
CASRPAGGLSYNEQFF
>TRBV9|.|TRBJ1-3
CASSETTGLTSGNTIYF
>TRBV29-1|.|TRBJ2-7
CSVSSGPVSYEQYF
>TRBV5-1|TRBD1|TRBJ2-1
CASSLDTQGYEQFF
>TRBV11-1|TRBD2|TRBJ2-4
CASSLSEAGGPPKNIQYF
>TRBV7-6|TRBD2|TRBJ2-3
CASSEGLAGSTDTQYF
>TRBV7-6|TRBD1|TRBJ2-2
CASSTYTGGAELFF